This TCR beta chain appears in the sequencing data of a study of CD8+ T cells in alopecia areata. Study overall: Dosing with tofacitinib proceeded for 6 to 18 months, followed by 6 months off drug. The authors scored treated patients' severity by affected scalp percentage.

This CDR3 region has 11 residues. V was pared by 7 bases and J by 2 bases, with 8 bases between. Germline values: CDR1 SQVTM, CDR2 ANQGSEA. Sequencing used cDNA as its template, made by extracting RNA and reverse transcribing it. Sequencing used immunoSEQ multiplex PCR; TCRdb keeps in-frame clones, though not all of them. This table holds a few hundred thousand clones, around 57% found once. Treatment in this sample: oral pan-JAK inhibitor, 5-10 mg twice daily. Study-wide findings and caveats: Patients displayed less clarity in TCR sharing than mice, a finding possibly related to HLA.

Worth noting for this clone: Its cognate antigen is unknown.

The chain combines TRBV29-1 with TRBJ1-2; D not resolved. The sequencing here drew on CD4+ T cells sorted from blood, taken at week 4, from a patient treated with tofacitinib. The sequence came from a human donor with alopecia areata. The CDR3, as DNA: TGCAGCGCAACAGAGAACTATGGCTACACCTTC. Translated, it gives CSATENYGYTF.